Shown below are 9 T cell receptor beta chains from a single sample sequenced in a study of cytomegalovirus exposure and HLA in healthy donors. With 60 Vbeta and 13 Jbeta primers, the PCR was carried out. Produced via immunoSEQ multiplex PCR; TCRdb's table is partial and in-frame only. The sample lists 85,000 to 100,000 clones, 65% to 80% seen once, with roughly 8.4% in the top ten. Sample: PBMCs. Source of these receptors: a human donor in good health.

This sequence joins TRBV4-1 and TRBJ2-5; TRBD2 might be the D (7 bases). The DNA end is more similar to TRBJ2-7, so the J call may be wrong. The CDR3 loop spans 14 amino acids. CDR1 and CDR2 from the germline V gene are MGHRA and YSYEKL. CDR3 protein: CASSRAGAVDEQYF. CDR3 coding DNA: TGCGCCAGCAGCCGTGCGGGGGCTGTCGACGAGCAGTACTTC.

This clone was observed a single time. The gene calls are TRBV5-1 and TRBJ2-2, with a weak D call TRBD1 (6 bases). The CDR3 loop spans 17 amino acids. In germline, CDR1 is SGHRS, CDR2 YFSETQ. V was cut by 1 base and J by 4 bases, with 17 bases left in between. The CDR3 spells CASSLSLGALLTGELFF. The CDR3 region has the DNA TGCGCCAGCAGCTTGAGTCTGGGGGCCCTACTCACCGGGGAGCTGTTTTTT.

This clone was counted once. V and J are TRBV6-4 and TRBJ1-1; TRBD1 agrees at 10 bases. The CDR3 runs to 15 residues. The germline V gene has CDR1 MRHNA and CDR2 SNTAGT. V lost 5 bases to trimming and J lost 8 bases; unmatched junction nucleotides: 11. The CDR3 nucleotides read TGTGCCAGCAGTCAGGACCCGGGACAGGGGCGGGAAGCTTTCTTT. Protein: CASSQDPGQGREAFF.

This clone showed up just once. The chain uses TRBV19 and TRBJ1-5; 10 nucleotides align to TRBD1. After removal of 6 bases from V and 7 bases from J, the junction contained 6 bases not matched to a gene. CDR1 LNHDA and CDR2 SQIVND come from the germline V gene (reference sequence). This CDR3 contains 14 residues. This CDR3 is CASSLDRGGQPQHF. CDR3 in DNA: TGTGCCAGTAGCCTGGACAGGGGGGGACAGCCCCAGCATTTT.

This chain joins TRBV11-2 and TRBJ1-2; 9 bases line up with TRBD1. The germline V gene has CDR1 SGHAT and CDR2 FQNNGV. This CDR3 has 16 residues. J lost 5 bases, V lost 1 base, and 8 bases had no gene match. CDR3 sequence (DNA): TGTGCCAGCAGCTTAGGACGGGGACAGGGTCGATATGGCTACACCTTC. Translation gives CASSLGRGQGRYGYTF.

V usage is TRBV5-1 and J usage is TRBJ2-2, with D perhaps TRBD1 (5 bases). The CDR3 loop spans 14 amino acids. The germline CDR1 and CDR2 sequences are SGHRS and YFSETQ. V was shortened by 0 bases and J by 4 bases, with 7 bases between the two germline ends. The chain's CDR3 is CASSLEGSTGELFF. The CDR3 coding sequence is TGCGCCAGCAGCTTGGAGGGGTCCACCGGGGAGCTGTTTTTT.

This clone was picked up a small number of times. Distinct nucleotide sequences in the sample also encode this CDR3. The chain links TRBV5-6 to TRBJ2-1; maybe TRBD2 (7 bases). Deletions cut 3 bases from V and 5 bases from J, with 15 bases between. The CDR3 loop spans 15 amino acids. The germline V gene encodes CDR1 SGHDT and CDR2 YYEEEE. CDR3 sequence: CASSYPGGTHNEQFF. In nucleotides, the CDR3 is TGTGCCAGCAGCTACCCGGGGGGCACTCACAATGAGCAGTTCTTC. Full variable domain (outside the CDR3, taken from reference TRBV5-6 and TRBJ2-1): DAGVTQSPTHLIKTRGQQVTLRCSPKSGHDTVSWYQQALGQGPQFIFQYYEEEERQRGNFPDRFSGHQFPNYSSELNVNALLLGDSALYLCASSYPGGTHNEQFFGPGTRLTVL.

The V gene is TRBV6-5, the J gene TRBJ1-5, with D possibly being TRBD1 (5 bases). CDR3 length: 11 amino acids. Germline values: CDR1 MNHEY, CDR2 SVGAGI. The ends were cut back, 8 bases at V and 7 bases at J, with 9 bases in the middle. The DNA of the CDR3 is TGTGCCAGCGGACGGGGGCAGCCCCAGCATTTT. Its translation is CASGRGQPQHF.

V is TRBV7-2 and J is TRBJ2-1; TRBD2 is a possible D gene (5 bases). CDR1 is SGHTA and CDR2 is FQGNSA in the germline V gene. V dropped 6 bases and J dropped 0 bases, with 12 bases sitting between them. The CDR3 length is 15 residues. This CDR3 reads CASRLDSGSYNEQFF. In nucleotides, the CDR3 is TGTGCCAGCAGATTGGACTCGGGCTCCTACAATGAGCAGTTCTTC.